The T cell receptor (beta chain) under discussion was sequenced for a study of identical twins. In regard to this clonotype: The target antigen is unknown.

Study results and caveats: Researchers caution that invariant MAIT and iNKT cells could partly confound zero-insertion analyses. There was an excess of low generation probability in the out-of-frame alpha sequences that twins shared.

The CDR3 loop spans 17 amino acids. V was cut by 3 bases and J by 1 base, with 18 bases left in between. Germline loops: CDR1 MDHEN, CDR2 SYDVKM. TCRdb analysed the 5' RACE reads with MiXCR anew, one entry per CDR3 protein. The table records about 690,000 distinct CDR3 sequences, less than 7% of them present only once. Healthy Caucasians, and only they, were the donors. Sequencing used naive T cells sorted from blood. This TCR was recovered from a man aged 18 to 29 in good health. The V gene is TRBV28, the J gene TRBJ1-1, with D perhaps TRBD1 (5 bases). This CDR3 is CASSFNGASDPNTEAFF. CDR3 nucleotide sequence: TGTGCCAGCAGTTTTAATGGGGCGTCAGACCCGAACACTGAAGCTTTCTTT.